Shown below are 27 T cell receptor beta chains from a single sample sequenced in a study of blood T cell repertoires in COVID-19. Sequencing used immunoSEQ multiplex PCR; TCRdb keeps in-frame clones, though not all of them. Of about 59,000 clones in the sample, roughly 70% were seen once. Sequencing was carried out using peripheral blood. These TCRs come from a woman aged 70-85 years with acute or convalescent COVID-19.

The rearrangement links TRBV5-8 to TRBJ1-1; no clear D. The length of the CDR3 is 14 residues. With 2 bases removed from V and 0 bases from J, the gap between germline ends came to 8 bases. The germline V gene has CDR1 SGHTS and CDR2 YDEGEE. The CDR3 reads CASSFTGLNTEAFF. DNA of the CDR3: TGTGCCAGCAGCTTCACGGGGTTGAACACTGAAGCTTTCTTT.

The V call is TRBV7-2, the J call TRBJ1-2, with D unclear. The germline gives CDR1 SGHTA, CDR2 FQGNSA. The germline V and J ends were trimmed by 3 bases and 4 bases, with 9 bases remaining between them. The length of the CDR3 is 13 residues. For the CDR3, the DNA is TGTGCCAGCAGCTTTAGTACAGTCTATGGCTACACCTTC. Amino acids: CASSFSTVYGYTF.

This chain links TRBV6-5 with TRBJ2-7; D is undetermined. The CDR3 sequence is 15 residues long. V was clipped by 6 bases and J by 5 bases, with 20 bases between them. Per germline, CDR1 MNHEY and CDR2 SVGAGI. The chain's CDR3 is CASSAGPGLTHEQYV. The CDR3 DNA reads TGTGCCAGCAGCGCTGGGCCAGGATTAACCCACGAGCAGTACGTC.

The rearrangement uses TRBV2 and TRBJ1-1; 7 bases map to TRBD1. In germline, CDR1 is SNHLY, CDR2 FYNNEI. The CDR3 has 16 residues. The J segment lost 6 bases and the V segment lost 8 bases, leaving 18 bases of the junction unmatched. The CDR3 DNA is TGTGCCAGCGGACGACAGGGTAGGGGCATGGTGGCTGAAGCTTTCTTT. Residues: CASGRQGRGMVAEAFF.

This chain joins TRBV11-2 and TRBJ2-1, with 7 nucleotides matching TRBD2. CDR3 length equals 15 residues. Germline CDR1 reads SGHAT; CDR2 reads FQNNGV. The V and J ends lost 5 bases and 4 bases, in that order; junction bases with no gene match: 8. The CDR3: CASSRLGGLYNEQFF. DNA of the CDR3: TGTGCCAGCAGCCGGCTGGGGGGGTTATACAATGAGCAGTTCTTC.

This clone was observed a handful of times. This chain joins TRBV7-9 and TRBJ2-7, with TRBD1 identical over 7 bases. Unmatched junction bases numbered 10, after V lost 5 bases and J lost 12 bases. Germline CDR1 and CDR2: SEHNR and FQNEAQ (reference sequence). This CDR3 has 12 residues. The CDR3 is CASSRGQRPPYV. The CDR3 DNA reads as TGTGCCAGCAGCCGGGGACAGCGGCCCCCGTACGTC.

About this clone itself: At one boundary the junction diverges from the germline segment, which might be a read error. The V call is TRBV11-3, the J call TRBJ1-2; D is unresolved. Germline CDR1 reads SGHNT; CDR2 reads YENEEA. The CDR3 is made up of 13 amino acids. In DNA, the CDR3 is TGTGCCAGCAGCTTAGTTGAGACCGGGATCCCTCATTTC. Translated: CASSLVETGIPHF.

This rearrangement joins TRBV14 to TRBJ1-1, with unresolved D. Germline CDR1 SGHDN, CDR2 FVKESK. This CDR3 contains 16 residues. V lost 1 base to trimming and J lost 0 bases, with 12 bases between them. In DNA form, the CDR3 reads TGTGCCAGCAGCCAAGTGAACAGCCGCATGAACACTGAAGCTTTCTTT. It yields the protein CASSQVNSRMNTEAFF. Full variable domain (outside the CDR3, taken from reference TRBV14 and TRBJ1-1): EAGVTQFPSHSVIEKGQTVTLRCDPISGHDNLYWYRRVMGKEIKFLLHFVKESKQDESGMPNNRFLAERTGGTYSTLKVQPAELEDSGVYFCASSQVNSRMNTEAFFGQGTRLTVV.

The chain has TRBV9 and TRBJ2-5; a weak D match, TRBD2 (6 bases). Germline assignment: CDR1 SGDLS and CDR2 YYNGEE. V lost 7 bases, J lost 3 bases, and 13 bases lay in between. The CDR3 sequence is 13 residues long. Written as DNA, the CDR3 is TGTGCCAGCCAGCCGGGAGAAAAAGAGACCCAGTACTTC. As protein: CASQPGEKETQYF. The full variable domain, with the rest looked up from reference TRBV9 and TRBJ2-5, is DSGVTQTPKHLITATGQRVTLRCSPRSGDLSVYWYQQSLDQGLQFLIQYYNGEERAKGNILERFSAQQFPDLHSELNLSSLELGDSALYFCASQPGEKETQYFGPGTRLLVL.

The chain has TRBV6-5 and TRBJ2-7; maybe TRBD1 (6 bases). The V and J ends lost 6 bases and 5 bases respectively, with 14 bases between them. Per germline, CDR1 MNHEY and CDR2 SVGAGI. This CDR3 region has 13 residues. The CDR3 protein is CASRWGPKDEQYF. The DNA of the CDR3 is TGTGCCAGCAGGTGGGGGCCCAAAGACGAGCAGTACTTC.

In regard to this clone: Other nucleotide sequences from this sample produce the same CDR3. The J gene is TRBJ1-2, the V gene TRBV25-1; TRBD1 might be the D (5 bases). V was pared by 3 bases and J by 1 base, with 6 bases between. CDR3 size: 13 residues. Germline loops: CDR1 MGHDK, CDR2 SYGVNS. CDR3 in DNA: TGTGCCAGCAGTGAGGGGGGTAACTATGGCTACACCTTC. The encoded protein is CASSEGGNYGYTF.

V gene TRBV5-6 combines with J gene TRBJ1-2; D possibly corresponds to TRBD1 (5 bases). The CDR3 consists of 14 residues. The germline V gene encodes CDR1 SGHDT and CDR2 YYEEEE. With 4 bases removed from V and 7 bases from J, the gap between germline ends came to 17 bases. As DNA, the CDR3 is TGTGCCAGCAGCACCGGACACCCCTCGGGTGGCTACACCTTC. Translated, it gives CASSTGHPSGGYTF.

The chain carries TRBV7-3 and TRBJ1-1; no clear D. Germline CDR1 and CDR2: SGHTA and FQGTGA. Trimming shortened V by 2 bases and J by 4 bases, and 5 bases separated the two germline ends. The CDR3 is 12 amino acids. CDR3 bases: TGTGCCAGCAGCTTAGCAGGCACTGAAGCTTTCTTT. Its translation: CASSLAGTEAFF.

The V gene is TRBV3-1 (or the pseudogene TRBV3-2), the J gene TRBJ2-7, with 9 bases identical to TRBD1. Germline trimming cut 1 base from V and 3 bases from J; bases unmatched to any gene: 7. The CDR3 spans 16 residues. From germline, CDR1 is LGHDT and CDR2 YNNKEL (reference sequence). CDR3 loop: CASSQGRDRAGYEQYF. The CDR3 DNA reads TGTGCCAGCAGCCAAGGACGGGACAGGGCAGGCTACGAGCAGTACTTC.

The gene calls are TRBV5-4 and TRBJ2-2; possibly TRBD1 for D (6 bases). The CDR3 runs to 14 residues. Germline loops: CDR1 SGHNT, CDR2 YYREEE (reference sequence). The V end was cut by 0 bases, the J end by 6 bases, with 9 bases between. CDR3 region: CASSLESGAGELFF. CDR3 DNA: TGTGCCAGCAGCTTGGAATCAGGGGCCGGGGAGCTGTTTTTT.

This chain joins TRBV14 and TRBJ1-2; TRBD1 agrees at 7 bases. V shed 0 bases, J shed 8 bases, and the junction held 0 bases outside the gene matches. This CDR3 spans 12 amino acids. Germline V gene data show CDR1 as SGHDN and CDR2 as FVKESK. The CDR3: CASSQDRGGYTF. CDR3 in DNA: TGTGCCAGCAGCCAAGACAGGGGGGGCTACACCTTC.

The CDR3 spells CASSRGSGANVLTF. The CDR3 nucleotides are TGTGCCAGCTCAAGGGGCTCTGGGGCCAACGTCCTGACTTTC. The chain links TRBV19 to TRBJ2-6, with D possibly TRBD1 on 5 matching bases. Germline CDR1 is LNHDA and CDR2 is SQIVND (reference sequence). The CDR3 totals 14 residues. V lost 9 bases and J 0 bases, leaving 9 bases between the germline ends.

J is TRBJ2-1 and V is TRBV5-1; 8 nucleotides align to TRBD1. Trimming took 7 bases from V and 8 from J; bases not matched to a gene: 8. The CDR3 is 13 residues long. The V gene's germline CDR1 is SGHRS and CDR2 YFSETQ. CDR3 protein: CASFTDRGDEQFF. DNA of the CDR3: TGCGCCAGCTTCACAGACAGGGGTGATGAGCAGTTCTTC.

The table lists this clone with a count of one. The CDR3 spells CASSQDRAGGAIEETQYF. The CDR3 DNA is TGTGCCAGCAGCCAAGATAGAGCGGGGGGCGCCATCGAAGAGACCCAGTACTTC. The chain uses TRBV4-2 and TRBJ2-5; 9 positions match TRBD2. CDR3 length: 18 amino acids. Germline CDR1 LGHNA, CDR2 YNFKEQ. V shed 0 bases, J shed 3 bases, and the junction held 11 bases outside the gene matches.

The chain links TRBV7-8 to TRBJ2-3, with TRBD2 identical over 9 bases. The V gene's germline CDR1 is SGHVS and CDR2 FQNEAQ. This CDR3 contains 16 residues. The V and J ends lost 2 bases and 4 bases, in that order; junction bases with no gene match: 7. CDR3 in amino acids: CASSLIGGGASDTQYF. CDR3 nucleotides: TGTGCCAGCAGCTTAATCGGCGGGGGGGCCTCAGATACGCAGTATTTT.

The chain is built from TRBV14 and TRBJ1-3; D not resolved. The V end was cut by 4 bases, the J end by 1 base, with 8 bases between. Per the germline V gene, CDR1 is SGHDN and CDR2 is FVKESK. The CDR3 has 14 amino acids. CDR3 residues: CASSLLDSGNTIYF. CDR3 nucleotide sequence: TGTGCCAGCAGCCTCCTAGATTCTGGAAACACCATATATTTT.

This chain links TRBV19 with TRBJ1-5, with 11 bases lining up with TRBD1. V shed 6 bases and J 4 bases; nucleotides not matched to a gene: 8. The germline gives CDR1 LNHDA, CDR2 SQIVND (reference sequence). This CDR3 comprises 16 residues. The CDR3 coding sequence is TGTGCCAGTAGGATCCGACGGGACAGGGGGAATCAGCCCCAGCATTTT. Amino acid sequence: CASRIRRDRGNQPQHF.

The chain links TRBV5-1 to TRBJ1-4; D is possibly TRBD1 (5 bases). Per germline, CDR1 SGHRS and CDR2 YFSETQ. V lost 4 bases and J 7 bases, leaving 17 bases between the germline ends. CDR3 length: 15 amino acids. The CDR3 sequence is CASSQAGPSSEKLFF. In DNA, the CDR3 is TGCGCCAGCAGCCAAGCAGGGCCCTCGTCTGAAAAACTGTTTTTT.

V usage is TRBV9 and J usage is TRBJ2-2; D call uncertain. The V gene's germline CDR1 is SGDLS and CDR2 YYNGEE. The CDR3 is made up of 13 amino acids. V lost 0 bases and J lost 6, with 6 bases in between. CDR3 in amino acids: CASSVAPAGELFF. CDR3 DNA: TGTGCCAGCAGCGTAGCCCCGGCCGGGGAGCTGTTTTTT. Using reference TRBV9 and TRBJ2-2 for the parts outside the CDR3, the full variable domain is DSGVTQTPKHLITATGQRVTLRCSPRSGDLSVYWYQQSLDQGLQFLIQYYNGEERAKGNILERFSAQQFPDLHSELNLSSLELGDSALYFCASSVAPAGELFFGEGSRLTVL.

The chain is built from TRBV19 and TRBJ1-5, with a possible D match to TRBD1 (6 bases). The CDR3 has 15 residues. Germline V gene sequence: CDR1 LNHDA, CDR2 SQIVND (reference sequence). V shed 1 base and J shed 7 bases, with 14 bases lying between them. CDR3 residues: CASSIGEIQGQPQHF. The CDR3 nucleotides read TGTGCCAGTAGTATAGGCGAAATTCAGGGGCAGCCCCAGCATTTT.

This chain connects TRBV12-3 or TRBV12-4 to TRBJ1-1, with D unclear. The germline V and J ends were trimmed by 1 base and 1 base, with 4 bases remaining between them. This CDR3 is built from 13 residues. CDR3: CASSLGPNTEAFF. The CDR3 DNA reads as TGTGCCAGCAGTTTAGGGCCGAACACTGAAGCTTTCTTT.

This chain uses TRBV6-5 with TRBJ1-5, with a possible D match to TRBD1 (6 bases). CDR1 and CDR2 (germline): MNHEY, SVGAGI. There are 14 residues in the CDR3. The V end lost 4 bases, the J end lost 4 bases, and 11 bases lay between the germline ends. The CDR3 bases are TGTGCCAGCAGTTTCGCAGGGGTAAATCAGCCCCAGCATTTT. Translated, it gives CASSFAGVNQPQHF.